This TCR beta chain stems from a study of naive and memory T cell subsets. Study observations and caveats: Especially in CD8 cells, naive repertoires contained a few larger clonotypes, possibly CD45RA-re-expressing memory cells. Over 90% of naive TCR sequences appeared only once, unlike memory subsets.

After the first PCR, alpha and beta chain libraries were processed separately. In the case of this clonotype: Its antigen is unknown.

Unmatched junction bases numbered 9, after V lost 4 bases and J lost 4 bases. The CDR3 sequence is 16 residues long. CDR1 and CDR2 (germline): SGHRS, YFSETQ. Both TRBC1 and TRBC2 were covered by a beta constant-region primer of two equimolar oligonucleotides. The ligated cDNA underwent four PCR rounds using SP2 and nested alpha and beta constant-region primers. TCRdb called the UMI-ligation and nested PCR reads again in MiXCR, with one record for every CDR3 protein. Of about 150,000 distinct CDR3 sequences in the sample, 22% were seen once. Material for sequencing was naive CD4+ T cells from blood. This chain connects TRBV5-1 to TRBJ2-1; 9 bases are shared with TRBD2. The receptor was derived from a human donor in good health. The CDR3 nucleotides are TGCGCCAGCAGCGTTGGTATTGGACTAGCGTACAATGAGCAGTTCTTC. This codes for CASSVGIGLAYNEQFF.